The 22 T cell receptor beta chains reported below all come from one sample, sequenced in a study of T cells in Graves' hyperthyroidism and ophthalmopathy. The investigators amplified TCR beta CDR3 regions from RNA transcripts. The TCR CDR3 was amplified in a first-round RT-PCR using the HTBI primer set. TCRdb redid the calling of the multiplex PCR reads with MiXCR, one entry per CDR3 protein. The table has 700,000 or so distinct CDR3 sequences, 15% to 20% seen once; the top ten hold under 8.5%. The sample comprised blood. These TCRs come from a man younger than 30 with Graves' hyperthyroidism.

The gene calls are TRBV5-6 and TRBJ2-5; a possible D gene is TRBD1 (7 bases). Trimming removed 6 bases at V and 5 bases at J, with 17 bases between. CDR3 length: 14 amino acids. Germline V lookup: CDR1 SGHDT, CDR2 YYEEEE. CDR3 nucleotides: TGTGCCAGCACAGCAGGGGGGATAGGGGAGACCCAGTACTTC. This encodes CASTAGGIGETQYF.

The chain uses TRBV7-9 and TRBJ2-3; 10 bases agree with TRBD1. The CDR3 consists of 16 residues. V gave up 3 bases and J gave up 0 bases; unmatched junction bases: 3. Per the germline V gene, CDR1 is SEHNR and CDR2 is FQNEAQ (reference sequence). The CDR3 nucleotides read TGTGCCAGCAGCTTGACGGGACAGGGGAGCACAGATACGCAGTATTTT. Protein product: CASSLTGQGSTDTQYF.

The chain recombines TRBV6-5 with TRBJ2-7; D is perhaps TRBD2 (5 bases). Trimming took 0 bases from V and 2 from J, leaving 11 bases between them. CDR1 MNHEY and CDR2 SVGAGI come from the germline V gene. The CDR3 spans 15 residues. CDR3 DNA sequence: TGTGCCAGCAGTTACTCGATCGGGGATACCTACGAGCAGTACTTC. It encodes CASSYSIGDTYEQYF.

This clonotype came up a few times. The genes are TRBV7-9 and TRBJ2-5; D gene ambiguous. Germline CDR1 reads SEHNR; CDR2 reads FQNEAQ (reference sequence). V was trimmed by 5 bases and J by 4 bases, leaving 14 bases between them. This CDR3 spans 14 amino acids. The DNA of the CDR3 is TGTGCCAGCAGCGCCCTCGGGTGGGGAGAGACCCAGTACTTC. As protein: CASSALGWGETQYF.

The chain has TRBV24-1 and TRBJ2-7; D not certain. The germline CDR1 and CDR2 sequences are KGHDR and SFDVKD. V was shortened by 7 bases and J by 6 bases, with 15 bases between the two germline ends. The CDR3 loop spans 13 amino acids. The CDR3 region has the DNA TGTGCCACCAGCGAGACCAAGGCAAGCGAGCAGTACTTC. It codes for CATSETKASEQYF.

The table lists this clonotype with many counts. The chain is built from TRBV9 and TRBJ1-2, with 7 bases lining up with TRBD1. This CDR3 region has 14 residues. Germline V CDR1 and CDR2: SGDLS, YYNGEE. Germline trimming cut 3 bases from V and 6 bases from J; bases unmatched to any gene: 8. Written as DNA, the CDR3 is TGTGCCAGCAGCGCCAGACAGGGAGGGAATGGCTACACCTTC. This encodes CASSARQGGNGYTF.

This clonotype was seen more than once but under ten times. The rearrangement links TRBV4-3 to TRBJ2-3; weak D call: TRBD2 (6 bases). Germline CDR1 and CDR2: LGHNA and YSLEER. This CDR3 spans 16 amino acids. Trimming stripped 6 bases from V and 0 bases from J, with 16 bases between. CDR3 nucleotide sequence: TGCGCCAGCAGGAGATTAGCGGCTTCTAGCACAGATACGCAGTATTTT. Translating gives CASRRLAASSTDTQYF.

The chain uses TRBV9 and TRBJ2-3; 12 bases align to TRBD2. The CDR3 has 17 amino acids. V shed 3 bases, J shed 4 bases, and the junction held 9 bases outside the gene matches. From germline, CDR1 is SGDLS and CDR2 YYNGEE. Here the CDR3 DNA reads TGTGCCAGCAGCGGAAAAGCTAGCGGGAGGGTAGCAGATACGCAGTATTTT. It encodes CASSGKASGRVADTQYF.

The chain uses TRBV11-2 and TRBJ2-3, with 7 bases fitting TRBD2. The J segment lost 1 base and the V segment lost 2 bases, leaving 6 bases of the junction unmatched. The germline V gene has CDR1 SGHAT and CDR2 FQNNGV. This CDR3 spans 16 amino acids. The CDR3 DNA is TGTGCCAGCAGCTTACTAACTAGCGCGCGCACAGATACGCAGTATTTT. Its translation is CASSLLTSARTDTQYF.

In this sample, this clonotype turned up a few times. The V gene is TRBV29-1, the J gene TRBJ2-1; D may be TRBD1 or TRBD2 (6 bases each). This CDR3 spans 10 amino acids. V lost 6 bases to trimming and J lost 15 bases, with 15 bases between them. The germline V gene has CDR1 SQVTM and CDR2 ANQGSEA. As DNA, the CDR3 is TGCAGCGTGGGGGGCAGGGTGGCGTTCTTC. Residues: CSVGGRVAFF.

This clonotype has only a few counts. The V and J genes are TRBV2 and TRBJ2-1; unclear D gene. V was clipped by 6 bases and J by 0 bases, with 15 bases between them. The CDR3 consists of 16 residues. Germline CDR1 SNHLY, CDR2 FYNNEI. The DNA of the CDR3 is TGTGCCAGCAGCCTACGCTGGGGTGTCTCCTACAATGAGCAGTTCTTC. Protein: CASSLRWGVSYNEQFF.

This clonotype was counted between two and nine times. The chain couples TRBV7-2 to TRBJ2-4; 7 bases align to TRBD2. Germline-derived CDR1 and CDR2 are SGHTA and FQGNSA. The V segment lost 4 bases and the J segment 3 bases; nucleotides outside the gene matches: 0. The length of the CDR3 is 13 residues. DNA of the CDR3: TGTGCCAGCAGCTGGGACTACAAAAACATTCAGTACTTC. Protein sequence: CASSWDYKNIQYF.

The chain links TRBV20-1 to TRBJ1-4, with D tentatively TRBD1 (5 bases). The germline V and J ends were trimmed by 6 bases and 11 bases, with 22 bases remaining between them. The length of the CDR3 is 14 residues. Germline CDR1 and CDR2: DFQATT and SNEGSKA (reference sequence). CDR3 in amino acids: CSAHRPGLPTKLFF. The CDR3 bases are TGCAGTGCCCACCGCCCGGGACTGCCGACGAAACTGTTTTTT.

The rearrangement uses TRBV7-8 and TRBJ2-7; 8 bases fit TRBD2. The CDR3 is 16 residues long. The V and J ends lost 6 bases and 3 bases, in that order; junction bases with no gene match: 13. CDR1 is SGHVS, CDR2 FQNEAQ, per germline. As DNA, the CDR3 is TGTGCCAGCAGTCCCCTGGGGCGGGAGGATTACTACGAGCAGTACTTC. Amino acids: CASSPLGREDYYEQYF.

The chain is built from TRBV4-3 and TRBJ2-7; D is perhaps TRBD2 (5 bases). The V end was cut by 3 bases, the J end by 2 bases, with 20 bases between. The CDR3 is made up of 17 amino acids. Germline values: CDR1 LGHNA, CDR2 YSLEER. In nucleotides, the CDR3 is TGCGCCAGCAGCCAGTACCACGTTGAGGGAGCCGCCTACGAGCAGTACTTC. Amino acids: CASSQYHVEGAAYEQYF.

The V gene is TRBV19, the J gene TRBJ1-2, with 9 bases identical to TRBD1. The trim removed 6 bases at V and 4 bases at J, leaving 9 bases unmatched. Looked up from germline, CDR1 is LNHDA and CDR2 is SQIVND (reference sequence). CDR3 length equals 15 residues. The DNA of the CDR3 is TGTGCCAGTAGACCTCCGGGACAGGGTCTCTATGGCTACACCTTC. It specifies CASRPPGQGLYGYTF.

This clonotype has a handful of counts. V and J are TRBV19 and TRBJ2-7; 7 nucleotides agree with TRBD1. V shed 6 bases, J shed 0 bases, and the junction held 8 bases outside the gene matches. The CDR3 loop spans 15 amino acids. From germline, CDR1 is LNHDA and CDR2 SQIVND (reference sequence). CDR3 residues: CASSVPGQSSYEQYF. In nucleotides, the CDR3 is TGTGCCAGTAGCGTTCCGGGACAGAGCTCCTACGAGCAGTACTTC.

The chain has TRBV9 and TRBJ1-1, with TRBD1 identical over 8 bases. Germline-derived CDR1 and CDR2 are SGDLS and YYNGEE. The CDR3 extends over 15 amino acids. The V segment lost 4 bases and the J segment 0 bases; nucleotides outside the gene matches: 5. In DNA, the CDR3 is TGTGCCAGCAGCTCCCGACAGGGGATGAACACTGAAGCTTTCTTT. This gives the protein CASSSRQGMNTEAFF.

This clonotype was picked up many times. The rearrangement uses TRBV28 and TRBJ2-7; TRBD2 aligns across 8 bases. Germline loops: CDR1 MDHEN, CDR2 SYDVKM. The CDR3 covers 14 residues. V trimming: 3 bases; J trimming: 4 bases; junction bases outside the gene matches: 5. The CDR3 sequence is CASSLGLVSYEQYF. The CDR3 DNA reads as TGTGCCAGCAGTTTGGGACTAGTTAGTTACGAGCAGTACTTC.

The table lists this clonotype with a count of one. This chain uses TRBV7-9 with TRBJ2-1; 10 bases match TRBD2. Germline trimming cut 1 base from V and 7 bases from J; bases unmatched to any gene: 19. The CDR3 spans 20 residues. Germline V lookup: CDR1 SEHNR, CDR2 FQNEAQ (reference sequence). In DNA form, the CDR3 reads TGTGCCAGCAGCTTAGGATGGGGGGCGCGGAGCGGGAGGGGTCTGAATGAGCAGTTCTTC. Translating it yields CASSLGWGARSGRGLNEQFF.

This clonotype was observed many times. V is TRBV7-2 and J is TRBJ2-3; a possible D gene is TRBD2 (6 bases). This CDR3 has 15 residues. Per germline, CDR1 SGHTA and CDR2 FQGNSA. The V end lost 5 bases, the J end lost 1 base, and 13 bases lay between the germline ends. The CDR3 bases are TGTGCCAGCAGCCCAAGGAGGGGCGGCACAGATACGCAGTATTTT. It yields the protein CASSPRRGGTDTQYF.

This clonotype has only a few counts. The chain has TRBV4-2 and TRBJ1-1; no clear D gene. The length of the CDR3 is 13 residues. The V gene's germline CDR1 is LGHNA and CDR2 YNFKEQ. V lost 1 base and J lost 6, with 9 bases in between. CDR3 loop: CASSQVLRPEAFF. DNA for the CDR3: TGTGCCAGCAGCCAAGTTCTGAGACCTGAAGCTTTCTTT.